Detailed here is one T cell receptor (beta chain). The record originates from a study of T cell changes during pregnancy in multiple sclerosis. TCRdb keeps only in-frame clones here, not all; method: immunoSEQ multiplex PCR. The sample yields about 92,000 clones, about 93% seen once. CDR3 length equals 11 residues. The germline V and J ends were trimmed by 8 bases and 6 bases, with 11 bases remaining between them. The germline V gene encodes CDR1 SNHLY and CDR2 FYNNEI. The source is a female donor with multiple sclerosis, enrolled in a pregnancy study. The specimen was peripheral blood, collected in the first trimester of pregnancy. The chain combines TRBV2 with TRBJ2-7, with a weak D call TRBD1 (5 bases). CDR3 DNA sequence: TGTGCCAGCTCCCGGACAAGCGAGCAGTACTTC. Encoded protein: CASSRTSEQYF.